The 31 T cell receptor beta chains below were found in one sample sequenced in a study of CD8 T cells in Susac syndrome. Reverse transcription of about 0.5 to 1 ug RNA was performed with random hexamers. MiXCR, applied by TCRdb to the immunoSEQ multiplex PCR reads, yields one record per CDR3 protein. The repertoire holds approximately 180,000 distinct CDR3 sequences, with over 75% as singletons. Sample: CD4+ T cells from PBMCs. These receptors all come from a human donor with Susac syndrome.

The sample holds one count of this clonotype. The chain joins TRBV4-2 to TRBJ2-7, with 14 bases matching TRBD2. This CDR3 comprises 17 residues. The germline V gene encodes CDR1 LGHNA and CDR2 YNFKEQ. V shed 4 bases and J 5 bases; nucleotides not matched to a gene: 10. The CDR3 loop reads CASSPGLAGVSFDEQYF. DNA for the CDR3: TGTGCCAGCAGCCCGGGACTAGCGGGAGTCAGCTTCGACGAGCAGTACTTC.

CDR3 DNA: TGTGCCAGCAGCCCCAAGGAAGTAAAGTCCTACGAGCAGTACTTC. This codes for CASSPKEVKSYEQYF. This chain connects TRBV7-9 to TRBJ2-7; no reliable D call. The CDR3 has 15 amino acids. Germline V gene lookup returns CDR1 SEHNR and CDR2 FQNEAQ (reference sequence). With 5 bases removed from V and 1 base from J, the gap between germline ends came to 15 bases.

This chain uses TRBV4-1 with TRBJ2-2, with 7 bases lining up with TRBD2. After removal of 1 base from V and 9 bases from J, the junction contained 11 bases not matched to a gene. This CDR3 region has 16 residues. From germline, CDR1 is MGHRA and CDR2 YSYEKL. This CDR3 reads CASSQVGTGGYRELFF. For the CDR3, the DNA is TGCGCCAGCAGCCAAGTGGGGACGGGAGGCTACCGGGAGCTGTTTTTT.

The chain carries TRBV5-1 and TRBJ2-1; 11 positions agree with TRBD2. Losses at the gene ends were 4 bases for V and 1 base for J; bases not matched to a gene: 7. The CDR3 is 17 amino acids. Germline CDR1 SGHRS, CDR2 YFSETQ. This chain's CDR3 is CASSTLPSGGSYNEQFF. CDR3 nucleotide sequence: TGCGCCAGCAGCACCCTCCCTAGCGGGGGGTCCTACAATGAGCAGTTCTTC.

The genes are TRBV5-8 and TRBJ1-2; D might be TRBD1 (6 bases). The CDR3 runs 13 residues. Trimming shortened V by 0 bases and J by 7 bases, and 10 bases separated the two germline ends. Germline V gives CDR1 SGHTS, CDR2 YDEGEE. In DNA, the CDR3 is TGTGCCAGCAGCTTGGACAGGGAAACTGGCTACACCTTC. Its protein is CASSLDRETGYTF.

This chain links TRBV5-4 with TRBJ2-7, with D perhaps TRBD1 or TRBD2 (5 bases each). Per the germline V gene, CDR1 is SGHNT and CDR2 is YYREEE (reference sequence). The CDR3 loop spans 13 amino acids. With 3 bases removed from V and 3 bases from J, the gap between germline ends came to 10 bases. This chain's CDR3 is CASSSGTNYEQYF. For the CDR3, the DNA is TGTGCCAGCAGCTCTGGGACCAACTACGAGCAGTACTTC.

In nucleotides, the CDR3 is TGTGCCAGCAGTTACCAGGGTGATCAGCCCCAGCATTTT. This sequence encodes CASSYQGDQPQHF. The chain is built from TRBV6-5 and TRBJ1-5; D perhaps matches TRBD1 (5 bases). This CDR3 has 13 amino acids. Germline V gene data show CDR1 as MNHEY and CDR2 as SVGAGI. Between the trimmed V and J ends, which lost 2 bases and 5 bases, there was a span of 7 bases.

CDR3 residues: CASSYSSFSYNEQFF. CDR3 sequence (DNA): TGTGCCAGCAGTTACTCTAGCTTCTCCTACAATGAGCAGTTCTTC. The J gene is TRBJ2-1, the V gene TRBV6-2 or TRBV6-3; D gene ambiguous. V lost 0 bases to trimming and J lost 0 bases, with 6 bases between them. Germline CDR1 is MNHEY and CDR2 is SVGEGT. The CDR3 extends over 15 amino acids.

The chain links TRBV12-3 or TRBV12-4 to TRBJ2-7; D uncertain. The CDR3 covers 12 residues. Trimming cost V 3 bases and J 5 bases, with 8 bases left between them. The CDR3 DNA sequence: TGTGCCAGCAGTTTGGAGTTGGACGAGCAGTACTTC. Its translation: CASSLELDEQYF.

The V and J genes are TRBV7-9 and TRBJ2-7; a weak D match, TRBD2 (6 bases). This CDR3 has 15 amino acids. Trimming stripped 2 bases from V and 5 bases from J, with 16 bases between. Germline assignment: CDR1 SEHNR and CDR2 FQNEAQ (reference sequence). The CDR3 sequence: CASSLSHGGGNEQYF. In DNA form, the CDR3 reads TGTGCCAGCAGCTTATCTCACGGGGGTGGGAACGAGCAGTACTTC.

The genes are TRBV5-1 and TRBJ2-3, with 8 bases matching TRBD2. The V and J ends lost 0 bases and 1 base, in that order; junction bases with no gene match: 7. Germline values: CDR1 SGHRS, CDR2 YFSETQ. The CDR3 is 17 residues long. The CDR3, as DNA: TGCGCCAGCAGCTTGGGGCTAGCGGGCCTCGGCACAGATACGCAGTATTTT. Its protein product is CASSLGLAGLGTDTQYF.

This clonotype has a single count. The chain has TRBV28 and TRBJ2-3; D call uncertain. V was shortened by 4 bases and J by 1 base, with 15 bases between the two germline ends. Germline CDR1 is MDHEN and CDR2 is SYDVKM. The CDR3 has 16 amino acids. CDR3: CASSSLGRIRTDTQYF. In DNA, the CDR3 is TGTGCCAGCAGTTCTCTCGGCCGAATACGCACAGATACGCAGTATTTT.

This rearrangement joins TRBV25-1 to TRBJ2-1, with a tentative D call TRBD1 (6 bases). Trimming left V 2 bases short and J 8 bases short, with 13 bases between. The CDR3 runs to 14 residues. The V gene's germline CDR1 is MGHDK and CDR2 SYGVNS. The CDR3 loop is CASSEEQGHYEQFF. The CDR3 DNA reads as TGTGCCAGCAGTGAAGAACAGGGCCACTATGAGCAGTTCTTC.

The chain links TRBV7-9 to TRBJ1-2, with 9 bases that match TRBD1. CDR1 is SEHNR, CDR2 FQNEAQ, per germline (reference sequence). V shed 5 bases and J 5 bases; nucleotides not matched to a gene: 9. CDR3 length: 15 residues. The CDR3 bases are TGTGCCAGCAGCGCATTACCGGGACAGGGATATGGCTACACCTTC. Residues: CASSALPGQGYGYTF. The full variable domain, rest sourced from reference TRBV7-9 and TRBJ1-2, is DTGVSQNPRHKITKRGQNVTFRCDPISEHNRLYWYRQTLGQGPEFLTYFQNEAQLEKSRLLSDRFSAERPKGSFSTLEIQRTEQGDSAMYLCASSALPGQGYGYTFGSGTRLTVV.

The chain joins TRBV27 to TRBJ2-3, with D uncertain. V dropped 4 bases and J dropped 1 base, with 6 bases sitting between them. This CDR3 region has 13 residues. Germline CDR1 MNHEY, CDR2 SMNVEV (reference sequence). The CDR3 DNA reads TGTGCCAGCAGTTCCCACGGCACAGATACGCAGTATTTT. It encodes CASSSHGTDTQYF.

In DNA, the CDR3 is TGCGCCAGCAGCCAAGGGGTCAATCAGCCCCAGCATTTT. Translated, it gives CASSQGVNQPQHF. The chain couples TRBV4-1 to TRBJ1-5, with unresolved D. Trimming removed 1 base from V and 3 bases from J, with 4 bases in between. Per germline, CDR1 MGHRA and CDR2 YSYEKL. The CDR3 is 13 amino acids.

The DNA of the CDR3 is TGTGCCAGCAGTCCATTGACCCGGGACAACGGCTACACCTTC. Amino acids: CASSPLTRDNGYTF. This chain links TRBV2 with TRBJ1-2; D is possibly TRBD1 (6 bases). The CDR3 has 14 residues. CDR1 is SNHLY and CDR2 is FYNNEI in the germline V gene. V lost 5 bases to trimming and J lost 8 bases, with 18 bases between them.

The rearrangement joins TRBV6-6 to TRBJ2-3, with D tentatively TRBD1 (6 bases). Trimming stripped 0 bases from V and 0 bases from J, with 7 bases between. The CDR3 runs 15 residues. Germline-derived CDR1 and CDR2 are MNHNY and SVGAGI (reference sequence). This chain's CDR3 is CASSYSQGSTDTQYF. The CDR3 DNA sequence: TGTGCCAGCAGTTACTCGCAGGGGAGCACAGATACGCAGTATTTT.

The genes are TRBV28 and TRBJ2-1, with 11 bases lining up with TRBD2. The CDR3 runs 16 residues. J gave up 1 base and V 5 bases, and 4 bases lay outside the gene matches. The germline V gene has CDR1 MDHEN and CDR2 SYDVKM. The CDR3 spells CASSNSGRVSYNEQFF. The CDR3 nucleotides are TGTGCCAGCAGTAATAGCGGGAGGGTTTCCTACAATGAGCAGTTCTTC.

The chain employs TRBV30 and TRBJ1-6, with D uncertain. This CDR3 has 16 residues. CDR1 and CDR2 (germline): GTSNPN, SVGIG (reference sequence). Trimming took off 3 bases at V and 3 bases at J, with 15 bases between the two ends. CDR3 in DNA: TGTGCCTGGAGAGAGAACCGGGAGATCTATAATTCACCCCTCCACTTT. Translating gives CAWRENREIYNSPLHF.

This CDR3 reads CASSQNGQAQYF. The CDR3 nucleotides are TGTGCCAGCAGCCAAAACGGCCAGGCGCAGTACTTC. The J gene is TRBJ2-7, the V gene TRBV3-1; D not resolved. The CDR3 contains 12 residues. V lost 2 bases and J lost 9, with 11 bases in between. Germline lookup yields CDR1 LGHDT and CDR2 YNNKEL (reference sequence).

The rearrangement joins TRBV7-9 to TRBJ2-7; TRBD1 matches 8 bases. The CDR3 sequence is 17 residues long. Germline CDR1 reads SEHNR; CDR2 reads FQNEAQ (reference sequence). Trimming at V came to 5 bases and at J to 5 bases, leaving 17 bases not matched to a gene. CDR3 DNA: TGTGCCAGCAGCCCTGACTACCGCCGGACAGGGACCGACGAGCAGTACTTC. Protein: CASSPDYRRTGTDEQYF. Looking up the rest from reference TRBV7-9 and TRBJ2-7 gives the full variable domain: DTGVSQNPRHKITKRGQNVTFRCDPISEHNRLYWYRQTLGQGPEFLTYFQNEAQLEKSRLLSDRFSAERPKGSFSTLEIQRTEQGDSAMYLCASSPDYRRTGTDEQYFGPGTRLTVT.

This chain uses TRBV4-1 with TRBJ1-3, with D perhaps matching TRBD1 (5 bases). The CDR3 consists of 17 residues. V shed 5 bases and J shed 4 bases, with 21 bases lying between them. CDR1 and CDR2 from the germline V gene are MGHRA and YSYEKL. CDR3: CASSYSGALELGNTIYF. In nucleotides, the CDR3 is TGCGCCAGCAGCTACTCCGGGGCGCTCGAACTCGGAAACACCATATATTTT.

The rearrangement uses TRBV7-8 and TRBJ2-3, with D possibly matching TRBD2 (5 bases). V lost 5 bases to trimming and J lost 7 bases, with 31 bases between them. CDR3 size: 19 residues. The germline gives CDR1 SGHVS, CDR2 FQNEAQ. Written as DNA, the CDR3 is TGTGCCAGCAGCCCCTTAGAAACCTTAGCGTCTCTTCGCGTGAATACGCAGTATTTT. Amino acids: CASSPLETLASLRVNTQYF.

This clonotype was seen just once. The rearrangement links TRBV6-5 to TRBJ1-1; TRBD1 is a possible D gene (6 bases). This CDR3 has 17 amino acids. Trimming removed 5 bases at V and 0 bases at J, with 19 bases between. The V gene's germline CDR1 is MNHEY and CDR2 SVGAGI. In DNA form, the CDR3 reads TGTGCCAGCAGTCTACTTCGGGGGGCAGGCATGAACACTGAAGCTTTCTTT. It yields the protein CASSLLRGAGMNTEAFF.

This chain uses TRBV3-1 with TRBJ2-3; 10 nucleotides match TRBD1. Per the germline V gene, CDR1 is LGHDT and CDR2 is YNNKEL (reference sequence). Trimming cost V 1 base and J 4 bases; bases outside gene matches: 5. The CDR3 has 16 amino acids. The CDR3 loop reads CASSQGDRGRADTQYF. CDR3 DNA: TGTGCCAGCAGCCAAGGAGACAGGGGGCGGGCAGATACGCAGTATTTT.

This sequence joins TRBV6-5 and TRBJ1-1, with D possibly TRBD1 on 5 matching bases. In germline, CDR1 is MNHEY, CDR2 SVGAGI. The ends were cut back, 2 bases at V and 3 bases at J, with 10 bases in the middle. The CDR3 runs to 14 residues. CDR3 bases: TGTGCCAGCAGTTACCGGGGCATGGACACTGAAGCTTTCTTT. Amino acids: CASSYRGMDTEAFF.

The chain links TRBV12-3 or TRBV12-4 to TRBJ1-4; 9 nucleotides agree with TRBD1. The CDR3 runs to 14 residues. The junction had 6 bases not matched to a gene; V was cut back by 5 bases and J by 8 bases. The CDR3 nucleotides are TGTGCCAGCAGTCCGGGACAGGGTGTAGAAAAACTGTTTTTT. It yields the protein CASSPGQGVEKLFF.

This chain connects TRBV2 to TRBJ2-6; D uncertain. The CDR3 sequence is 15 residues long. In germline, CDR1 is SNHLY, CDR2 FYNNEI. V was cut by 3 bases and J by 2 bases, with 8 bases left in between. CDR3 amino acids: CASSDSAAGANVLTF. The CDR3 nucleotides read TGTGCCAGCAGTGATTCCGCCGCTGGGGCCAACGTCCTGACTTTC.

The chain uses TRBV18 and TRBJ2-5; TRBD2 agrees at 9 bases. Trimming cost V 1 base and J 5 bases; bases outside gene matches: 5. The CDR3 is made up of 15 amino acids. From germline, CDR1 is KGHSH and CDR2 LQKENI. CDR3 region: CASSPLAGVDETQYF. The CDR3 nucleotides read TGTGCCAGCTCACCACTAGCGGGAGTAGACGAGACCCAGTACTTC.

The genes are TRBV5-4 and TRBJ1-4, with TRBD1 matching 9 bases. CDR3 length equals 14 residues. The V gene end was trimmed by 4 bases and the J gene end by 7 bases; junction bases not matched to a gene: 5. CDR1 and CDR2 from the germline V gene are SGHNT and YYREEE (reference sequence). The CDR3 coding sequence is TGTGCCAGCAGCATACAGGGGGCGTCTGAAAAACTGTTTTTT. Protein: CASSIQGASEKLFF.